This T cell receptor (beta chain) is drawn from a study of lymphopenia after photon versus proton radiotherapy (dated by TCRdb to the late 2010s). Broadly, across the study: The study compared the immunological effects of photon versus proton radiation therapy in patients with gastrointestinal tumors who developed high-grade lymphopenia. The cohort comprised 15 to 20 patients with gastrointestinal tumors who received either photon or proton therapy and then developed lymphopenia. The goal of the study was to characterize the differences between the two radiation modalities in how they affect the immune system. Summary of the overall study and its limitations: The survival association was assessed only in patients who died, and better survival with proton therapy was presented by the authors as a possibility rather than a demonstrated result. Relative stability during treatment was observed in proton-treated patients, whereas loss of naive T cells and TCR diversity and gain of effector/memory populations were observed in photon-treated patients. Across the cohort, an inverse correlation was found between a larger post-nadir drop in TCR diversity and overall survival time among patients who died. Once the lymphocyte count had reached its nadir, the repertoires of photon-treated patients showed oligoclonal expansion, particularly of CD8+ Temra cells, and this expansion drove the decline in diversity.

Library preparation was by the immunoSEQ multiplex PCR assay. Deep sequencing of rearranged TCR beta loci, alongside multiparametric flow cytometry, was used to profile T cell repertoires. The immuneACCESS repertoire file appears here via TCRdb, limited to in-frame rearrangements. These files lack a portion of the clones; in checked studies, under half of the deficit traces to unresolved V genes, and the cause of the others is not known. The table for this sample lists about 6,100 clones; about 89% of them were counted only once. The ten largest make up 8.5% to 14% of the sample. This clone was seen a single time. Its antigen is unknown. The record has no base qualities; no much larger clone is one base away. The germline V gene encodes CDR1 LGHNA and CDR2 YSLEER. V is cut by 1 base and J by 10 bases, and the space between the germline ends is 12 bases. The CDR3 spans 13 residues, from the cysteine through the phenylalanine. The sequence is cut down to CDR3 DNA, 39 bases in frame from base 1.

The sequence is built from TRBV4-3 and TRBJ2-3; the D segment cannot be called with confidence. The receptor's source is a man between 60 and 70 years old with cholangiocarcinoma. Source: peripheral blood, taken from a patient treated with photon-based radiotherapy. The CDR3 sequence is CASSQGPPEPQYF. The DNA is TGCGCCAGCAGCCAAGGTCCGCCCGAGCCGCAGTATTTT.